Below, one TCR beta chain is given with its context. Sequencing was performed with immunoSEQ multiplex PCR; in TCRdb, only in-frame clones are kept and a portion is missing. The data contain roughly 86,000 clones, 85% to 95% of them singletons. The sample belongs to a study of T cell changes during pregnancy in multiple sclerosis. The trim removed 3 bases at V and 0 bases at J, leaving 7 bases unmatched. This CDR3 region has 17 residues. The V gene's germline CDR1 is MDHEN and CDR2 SYDVKM. The material sequenced was peripheral blood, taken in the first trimester of pregnancy. The chain links TRBV28 to TRBJ2-1; 8 bases match TRBD2. This receptor was taken from a female donor with multiple sclerosis, enrolled in a pregnancy study. In nucleotides, the CDR3 is TGTGCCAGCAGTTTCCAACGCAGCGGGGGCTCCTACAATGAGCAGTTCTTC. It specifies CASSFQRSGGSYNEQFF. Drawing the rest from reference TRBV28 and TRBJ2-1, the complete variable domain is DVKVTQSSRYLVKRTGEKVFLECVQDMDHENMFWYRQDPGLGLRLIYFSYDVKMKEKGDIPEGYSVSREKKERFSLILESASTNQTSMYLCASSFQRSGGSYNEQFFGPGTRLTVL.